A selection of T cell receptor beta chains follows, all from one sample in a study of blood T cell repertoires in COVID-19. Sequenced by immunoSEQ multiplex PCR; TCRdb stores in-frame clones only, minus some. The sample consists of around 240,000 clones, approximately 83% of them appearing once. The sequenced material came from peripheral blood. These receptors all stem from a woman in her 30s who had recovered from COVID-19. Each CDR3 is given with its conserved first and last residue. Each record gives: D gene, clone size, J gene, V gene, CDR3 DNA, CDR3 protein. D genes are given only for firm matches. Not all rows give a size; the values are once, few, many and, for expanded clones, a class.

>TRBD1|.|TRBJ1-3|TRBV7-2
TGTGCCAGCAGCTTAGACCGGGACAGACTTTACACCATATATTTT
CASSLDRDRLYTIYF
>.|.|TRBJ1-1|TRBV6-5
TGTGCCAGCGGGCGTGGGACTGAAGCTTTCTTT
CASGRGTEAFF
>.|.|TRBJ2-7|TRBV5-1
TGCGCCAGCAGCGGGGGGGCTAGGGAGCAGTACTTC
CASSGGAREQYF
>.|once|TRBJ1-3|TRBV7-2
TGTGCCAGCAGCCTCAGAGGGTATTCCGGAAACACCATATATTTT
CASSLRGYSGNTIYF
>TRBD2|.|TRBJ2-3|TRBV5-1
TGCGCCAGCAGCCAATGGGACCTTAGCGGGAAACAGTATTTT
CASSQWDLSGKQYF
>TRBD1|.|TRBJ1-5|TRBV15
TGTGCCACCAGCAGAGATCTAACCGGGACAGGGGGCCGTCAGCCCCAGCATTTT
CATSRDLTGTGGRQPQHF
>TRBD1|.|TRBJ2-1|TRBV6-5
TGTGCCAGCACCCCCACAGGGGTCAATGAGCAGTTCTTC
CASTPTGVNEQFF
>.|.|TRBJ2-1|TRBV5-1
TGCGCCAGCAGCTTGGAACTGGGAGACAATGAGCAGTTCTTC
CASSLELGDNEQFF
>.|.|TRBJ1-5|TRBV2
TGTGCCAGCGGCGTCGCAGGGTTAGGCAATCAGCCCCAGCATTTT
CASGVAGLGNQPQHF
>.|.|TRBJ2-3|TRBV18
TGTGCCAGCTCAGAACTACCCACCACAGATACGCAGTATTTT
CASSELPTTDTQYF
>.|once|TRBJ2-7|TRBV12-5
TGTGCTAGTGGTTTGGATCTTTTGGGCCCCATGTCGTACGAGCAGTACTTC
CASGLDLLGPMSYEQYF
>TRBD2|.|TRBJ2-3|TRBV10-3
TGTGCCATCAGTGAAACGACTAGCGGAGATACGCAGTATTTT
CAISETTSGDTQYF
>.|.|TRBJ2-5|TRBV5-1
TGCGCCAGCAGCTTGGCCGTTCAAGAGACCCAGTACTTC
CASSLAVQETQYF
>.|.|TRBJ2-1|TRBV4-3
TGCGCCAGCAGCGCTACACAGGGCGGACTTGACAATGAGCAGTTCTTC
CASSATQGGLDNEQFF
>.|.|TRBJ1-5|TRBV2
TGTGCCAGCAGCCCGGAAGGGGGGGTGGGGGGCAATCAGCCCCAGCATTTT
CASSPEGGVGGNQPQHF
>TRBD1|few|TRBJ2-7|TRBV6-2/TRBV6-3
TGTGCCAGCAGTTACTCCCGCGACAGGGTCGGCTACGAGCAGTACTTC
CASSYSRDRVGYEQYF
>TRBD1|.|TRBJ1-2|TRBV29-1
TGCAGCGTTGGAGGGGGACAGGGGTATGGCTACACCTTC
CSVGGGQGYGYTF
>.|once|TRBJ1-1|TRBV18
TGTGCCAGCTCACCACTGTCAGGGGCCAACACTGAAGCTTTCTTT
CASSPLSGANTEAFF
>.|.|TRBJ2-7|TRBV7-2
TGTGCCAGCAGCTTGCAAGGGGGATTCGACGAGCAGTACTTC
CASSLQGGFDEQYF
>TRBD1|.|TRBJ1-1|TRBV5-1
TGCGCCAGCAGCGCAGGGACAGCTAACACTGAAGCTTTCTTT
CASSAGTANTEAFF
>.|.|TRBJ1-5|TRBV5-6
TGTGCCAGCAGCTATTTCCAGGGCCTCCAGCCCCAGCATTTT
CASSYFQGLQPQHF
>.|.|TRBJ2-7|TRBV9
TGTGCCAGCAGCGTAGGGCAGTCCTACGAGCAGTACTTC
CASSVGQSYEQYF
>.|.|TRBJ2-7|TRBV11-2
TGTGCCAGCAGCTTCGACAACTACGAGCAGTACTTC
CASSFDNYEQYF
>TRBD2|.|TRBJ2-3|TRBV29-1
TGCAGCGTTGAAGAAATAGCGGGGGGGCTCATAGATACGCAGTATTTT
CSVEEIAGGLIDTQYF
>.|.|TRBJ2-3|TRBV4-1
TGCGCCAGCAGCCAAACAATACTCGAGGGAGATACGCAGTATTTT
CASSQTILEGDTQYF
>.|.|TRBJ1-2|TRBV5-8
TGTGCCAGCAGCCCCCGGACAAGGTCAGAAGGCTACACCTTC
CASSPRTRSEGYTF
>.|.|TRBJ2-3|TRBV9
TGTGCCAGCAGCGTCCAGGACACTAGCACAGATACGCAGTATTTT
CASSVQDTSTDTQYF
>.|.|TRBJ1-1|TRBV7-9
TGTGCCAGCAGCTTGAGCAGGGTGAACACTGAAGCTTTCTTT
CASSLSRVNTEAFF
>.|.|TRBJ1-1|TRBV7-8
TGTGCCAGCAGCAGAATCGGGGGAAGTGGCACTGAAGCTTTCTTT
CASSRIGGSGTEAFF
>.|.|TRBJ1-1|TRBV11-2
TGTGCCAGCAGCCTGGGTCGAGGTGAAACTGAAGCTTTCTTT
CASSLGRGETEAFF
>TRBD1|once|TRBJ2-1|TRBV6-2/TRBV6-3
TGTGCCAGCAGCAAGCCCCTAAGACAGGGTGGGACTGAGCAGTTCTTC
CASSKPLRQGGTEQFF
>TRBD2|.|TRBJ2-7|TRBV6-5
TGTGCCAGCAAACCAGCGGGGGCCGGGTTCTACGAGCAGTACTTC
CASKPAGAGFYEQYF
>.|.|TRBJ2-7|TRBV14
TGTGCCAGCAGCCAAGGGCGGGGAGCCTACGAGCAGTACTTC
CASSQGRGAYEQYF
>.|.|TRBJ1-1|TRBV7-2
TGTGCCAGCAGCTTAGAGCGGAACACTGAAGCTTTCTTT
CASSLERNTEAFF
>TRBD1|.|TRBJ1-2|TRBV4-3
TGCGCCAGCAGCCAAGAATTGTACAGGGGAGCTGGCTACACCTTC
CASSQELYRGAGYTF
>.|.|TRBJ1-2|TRBV24-1
TGTGCCACCAGTGATTGGGGGGGGGCTAACTATGGCTACACCTTC
CATSDWGGANYGYTF
>.|.|TRBJ1-1|TRBV2
TGTGCCAGCAGTGAAGTTTCTGGGGCAGCAGCTTTCTTT
CASSEVSGAAAFF
>.|.|TRBJ1-1|TRBV5-1
TGCGCCAGCAGCTTGGCCAACAAGAAAAACACTGAAGCTTTCTTT
CASSLANKKNTEAFF
>.|.|TRBJ1-4|TRBV6-6
TGTGCCAGCAGTTCTCCAGACAGGCCGTCAGTGCTGTTTTTT
CASSSPDRPSVLFF
>TRBD1|.|TRBJ1-1|TRBV27
TGTGCCAGCAGTTTGAGCTTGGGACAGGGGGCTTGGGACACTGAAGCTTTCTTT
CASSLSLGQGAWDTEAFF
>TRBD1|.|TRBJ1-1|TRBV6-5
TGTGCCAGCAGTTACCTGCCGGGACAGTCGAACACTGAAGCTTTCTTT
CASSYLPGQSNTEAFF
>.|.|TRBJ1-1|TRBV29-1
TGCAGCGTTGACAGGTACACTGAAGCTTTCTTT
CSVDRYTEAFF